This paragraph covers one T cell receptor (beta chain) sequence. Its target antigen remains unknown. One base away there is no much larger clone; base qualities are not given. These data originate in a study of blood T cell repertoires in COVID-19 (dated by TCRdb to between 2020 and 2021). General notes on the study: Collaborator samples came from the United States, Italy and Spain and covered acute and convalescent phases of COVID-19. The material from the prospective study consisted of cDNA or gDNA derived from T cells, B-cell-depleted T cells, or PBMCs. Subjects who had been exposed to COVID-19, were actively infected with it, or had recovered from it provided the deeply sampled blood TCRbeta repertoires that made up the dataset. The repertoires were made available in a free public database intended to serve as a resource for research on the immune response to SARS-CoV-2. Samples came from the ongoing ImmuneRACE study (first 160 participants) plus 1,254 subjects from 6 global collaborators. Nearly every sample came with metadata listing a de-identified subject ID, COVID-19 status, age in years and sex. Where HLA class I and class II types were available, the types were taken from metadata supplied by the sample provider, not from assay-based typing.

Study-wide conclusions, independent of this receptor: The quantity of clinical and demographic metadata differed by source and by participant and was supplied without curation.

Germline trimming amounts to 0 bases on V and 3 bases on J, with 8 as the count of junction bases outside the gene matches. From the cysteine through the phenylalanine, the CDR3 covers 16 amino acids. This entry keeps only the CDR3 DNA: 48 bases, framed from base 1. From a lookup of the germline V gene (reference sequence), CDR1 and CDR2 are WNHNN and SYGVQD. A second Seattle source provided samples from volunteer blood donors who had recovered from COVID-19. Each collaborating institution followed its own protocols to collect whole blood in K2EDTA tubes. For TCRbeta analysis, collaborators shipped samples as frozen whole blood, isolated PBMCs, or DNA extracted from either of those sample types. TCRbeta CDR3 regions were amplified from genomic DNA using the immunoSEQ Assay, a bias-controlled multiplex PCR. The authors' analysis ran thus. Nucleated cell counts per sample were estimated from amplification of reference gene primers within the assay. Sequence reads were collapsed and filtered to measure the absolute abundance of every unique TCRbeta CDR3 rearrangement. Productive Simpson clonality was computed per sample as the square root of Simpson's diversity index over productive rearrangements. TCRdb limited this immuneACCESS table to in-frame rearrangements with V and J called. A share of clones is missing; checked studies link under half to unresolved V genes, and the rest is unexplained. The V and J calls and clone size are taken from that table; D and trimming were inferred from the DNA. The sample contains about 160,000 clones, just under 85% of them found a single time. In total, the top ten clones hold 7.5% to 9.5% of the sample.

The sequenced sample consisted of peripheral blood. This chain is built from TRBV10-1 and TRBJ2-7, and 7 junction bases match TRBD1. This TCR was recovered from a man between 35 and 55 years old who had recovered from COVID-19. The bases are TGCGCCAGCAGTGAGTCGATTCGGGACAGCAACTACGAGCAGTACTTC. The encoded protein is CASSESIRDSNYEQYF.